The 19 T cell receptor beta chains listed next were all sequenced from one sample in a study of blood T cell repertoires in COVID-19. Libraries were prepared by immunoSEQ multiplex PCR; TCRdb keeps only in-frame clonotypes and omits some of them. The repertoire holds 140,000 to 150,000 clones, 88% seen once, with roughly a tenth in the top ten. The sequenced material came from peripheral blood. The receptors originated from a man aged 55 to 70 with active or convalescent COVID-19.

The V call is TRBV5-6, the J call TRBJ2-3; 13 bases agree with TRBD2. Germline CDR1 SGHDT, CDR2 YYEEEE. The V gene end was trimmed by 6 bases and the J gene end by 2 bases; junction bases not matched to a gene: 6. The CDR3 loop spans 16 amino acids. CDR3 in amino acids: CASTIGTSGVTDTQYF. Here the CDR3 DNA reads TGTGCCAGCACCATAGGGACTAGCGGGGTCACAGATACGCAGTATTTT. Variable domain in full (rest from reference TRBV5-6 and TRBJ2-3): DAGVTQSPTHLIKTRGQQVTLRCSPKSGHDTVSWYQQALGQGPQFIFQYYEEEERQRGNFPDRFSGHQFPNYSSELNVNALLLGDSALYLCASTIGTSGVTDTQYFGPGTRLTVL.

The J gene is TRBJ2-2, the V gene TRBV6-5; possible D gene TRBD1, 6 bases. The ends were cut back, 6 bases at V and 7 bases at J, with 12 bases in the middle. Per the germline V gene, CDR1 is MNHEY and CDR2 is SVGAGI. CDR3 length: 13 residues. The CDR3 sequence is CASRKGVSGELFF. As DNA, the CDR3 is TGTGCCAGCAGGAAGGGGGTGAGCGGGGAGCTGTTTTTT.

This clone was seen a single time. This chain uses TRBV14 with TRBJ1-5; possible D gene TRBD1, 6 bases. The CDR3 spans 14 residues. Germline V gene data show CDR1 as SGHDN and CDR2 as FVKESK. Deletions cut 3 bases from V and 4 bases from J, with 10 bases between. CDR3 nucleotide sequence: TGTGCCAGCAGCCAGGGACAAGGTAATCAGCCCCAGCATTTT. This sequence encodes CASSQGQGNQPQHF.

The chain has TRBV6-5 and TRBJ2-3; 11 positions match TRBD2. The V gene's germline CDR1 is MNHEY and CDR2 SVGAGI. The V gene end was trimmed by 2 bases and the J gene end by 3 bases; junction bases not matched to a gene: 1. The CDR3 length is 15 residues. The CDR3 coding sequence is TGTGCCAGCAGTTACGGGACTAGCGGAACAGATACGCAGTATTTT. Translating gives CASSYGTSGTDTQYF.

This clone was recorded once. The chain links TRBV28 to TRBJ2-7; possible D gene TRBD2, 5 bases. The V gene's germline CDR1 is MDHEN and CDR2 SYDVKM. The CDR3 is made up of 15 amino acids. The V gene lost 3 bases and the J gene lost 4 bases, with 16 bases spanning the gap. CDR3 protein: CASSFAPAGGYEQYF. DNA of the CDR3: TGTGCCAGCAGTTTCGCCCCCGCGGGTGGTTACGAGCAGTACTTC.

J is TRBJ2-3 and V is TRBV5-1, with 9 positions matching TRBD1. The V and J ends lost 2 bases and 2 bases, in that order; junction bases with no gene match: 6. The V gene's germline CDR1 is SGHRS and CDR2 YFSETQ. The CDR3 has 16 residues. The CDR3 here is CASSFSGTGNTDTQYF. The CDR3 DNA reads TGCGCCAGCAGCTTCTCCGGGACAGGGAACACAGATACGCAGTATTTT.

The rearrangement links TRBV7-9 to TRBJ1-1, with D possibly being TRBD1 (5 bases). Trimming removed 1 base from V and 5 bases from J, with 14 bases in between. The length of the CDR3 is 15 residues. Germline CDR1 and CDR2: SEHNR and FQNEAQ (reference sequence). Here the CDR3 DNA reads TGTGCCAGCAGCTTAGGGGAGGGGTTAGGAACTGAAGCTTTCTTT. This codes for CASSLGEGLGTEAFF.

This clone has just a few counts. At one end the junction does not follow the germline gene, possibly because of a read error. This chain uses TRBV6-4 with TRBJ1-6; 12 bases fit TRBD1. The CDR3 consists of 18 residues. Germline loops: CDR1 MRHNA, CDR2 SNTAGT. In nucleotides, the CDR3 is TGTGCCAGCAGGTACCGGGACAGGGGGCGATCCTGTAATTCACCCCTCCACTTT. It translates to CASRYRDRGRSCNSPLHF.

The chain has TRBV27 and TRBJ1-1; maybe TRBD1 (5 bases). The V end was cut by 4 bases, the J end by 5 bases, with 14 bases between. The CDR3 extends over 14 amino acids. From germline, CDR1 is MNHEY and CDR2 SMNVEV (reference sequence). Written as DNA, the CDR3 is TGTGCCAGCAGTTGGGGGGGTAGCCGGACTGAAGCTTTCTTT. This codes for CASSWGGSRTEAFF.

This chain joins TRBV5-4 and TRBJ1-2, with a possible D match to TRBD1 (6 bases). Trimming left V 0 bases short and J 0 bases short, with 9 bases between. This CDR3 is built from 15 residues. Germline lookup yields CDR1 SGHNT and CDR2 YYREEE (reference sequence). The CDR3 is CASSLGQGPNYGYTF. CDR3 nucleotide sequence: TGTGCCAGCAGCTTGGGGCAGGGGCCTAACTATGGCTACACCTTC.

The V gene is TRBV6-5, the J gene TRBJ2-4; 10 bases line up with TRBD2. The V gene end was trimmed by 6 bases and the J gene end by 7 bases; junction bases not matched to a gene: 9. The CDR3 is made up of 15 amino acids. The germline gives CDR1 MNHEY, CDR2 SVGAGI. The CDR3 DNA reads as TGTGCCAGCAGCCGAACAGCGGGAGGGCCGAACATTCAGTACTTC. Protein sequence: CASSRTAGGPNIQYF.

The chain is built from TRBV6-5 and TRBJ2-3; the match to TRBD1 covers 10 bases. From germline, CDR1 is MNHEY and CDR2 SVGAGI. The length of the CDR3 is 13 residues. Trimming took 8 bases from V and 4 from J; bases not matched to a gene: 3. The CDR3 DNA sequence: TGTGCCAGCGGGGACAGGGGCCCAGATACGCAGTATTTT. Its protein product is CASGDRGPDTQYF.

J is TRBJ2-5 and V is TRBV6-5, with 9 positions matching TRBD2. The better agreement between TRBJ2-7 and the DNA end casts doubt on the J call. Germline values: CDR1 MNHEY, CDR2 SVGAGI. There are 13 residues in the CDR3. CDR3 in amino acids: CASSRGLAYEQYF. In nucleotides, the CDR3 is TGTGCCAGCAGCCGGGGACTAGCTTACGAGCAGTACTTC.

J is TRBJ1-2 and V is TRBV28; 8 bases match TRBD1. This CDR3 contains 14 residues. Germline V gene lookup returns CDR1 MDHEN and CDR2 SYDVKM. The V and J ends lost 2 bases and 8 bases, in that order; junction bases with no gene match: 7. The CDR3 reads CASSLEAGGGGYTF. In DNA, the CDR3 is TGTGCCAGCAGTTTAGAGGCAGGGGGCGGGGGCTACACCTTC.

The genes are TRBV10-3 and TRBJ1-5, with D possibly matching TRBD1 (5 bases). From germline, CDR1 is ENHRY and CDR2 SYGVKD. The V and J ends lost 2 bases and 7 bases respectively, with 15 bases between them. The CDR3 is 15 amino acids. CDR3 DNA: TGTGCCATCAGTGAGGGTATTGGGGGGGACCAGCCCCAGCATTTT. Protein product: CAISEGIGGDQPQHF.

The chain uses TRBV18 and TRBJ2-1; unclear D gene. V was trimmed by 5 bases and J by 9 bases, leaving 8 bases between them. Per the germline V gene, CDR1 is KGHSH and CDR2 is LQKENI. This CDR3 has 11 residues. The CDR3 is CASSLVTEQFF. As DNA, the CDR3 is TGTGCCAGCTCATTAGTCACTGAGCAGTTCTTC.

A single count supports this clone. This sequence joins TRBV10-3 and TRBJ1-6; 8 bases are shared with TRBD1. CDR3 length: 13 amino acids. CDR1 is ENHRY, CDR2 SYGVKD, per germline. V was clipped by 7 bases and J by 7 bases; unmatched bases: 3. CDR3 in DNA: TGTGCCATCACCGGGACAGGCAATTCACCCCTCCACTTT. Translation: CAITGTGNSPLHF.

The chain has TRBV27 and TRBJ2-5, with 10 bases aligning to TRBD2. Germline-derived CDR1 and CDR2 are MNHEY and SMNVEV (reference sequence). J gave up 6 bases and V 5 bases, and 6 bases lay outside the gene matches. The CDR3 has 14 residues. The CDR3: CASSGTSVRKTQYF. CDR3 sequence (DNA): TGTGCCAGCAGTGGGACTAGCGTTAGGAAGACCCAGTACTTC.

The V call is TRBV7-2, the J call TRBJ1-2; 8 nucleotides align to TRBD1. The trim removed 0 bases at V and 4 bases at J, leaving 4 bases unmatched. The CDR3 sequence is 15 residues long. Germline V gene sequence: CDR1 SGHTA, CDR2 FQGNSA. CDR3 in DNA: TGTGCCAGCAGCTTAGCTCAGGGGGCCAGCTATGGCTACACCTTC. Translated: CASSLAQGASYGYTF.